The 14 T cell receptor beta chains in this list originate from one sample, sequenced in a study of immune heterogeneity within non-small cell lung tumors. Genomic DNA extracted from bulk tumor tissue served as template. A total of about 0.6 ug was used per sample. Surgeons took several biopsies per primary tumor, spaced far apart, during surgery. Patients had untreated, newly diagnosed non-small cell lung cancer and underwent curative surgery. The authors amplified TCR beta CDR3 by multiplex PCR with 32 V and 13 J primers. TCRdb processed the multiplex PCR reads anew with MiXCR; each CDR3 protein has one entry. The table shows 15,000 to 20,000 distinct CDR3 sequences, with about 30% occurring only once. The sample comprised lung tumor tissue. Source of these receptors: a middle-aged man with non-small cell lung cancer.

This clonotype showed up many times. The CDR3 protein is CASSDRDRANEQFF. CDR3 nucleotides: TGTGCCAGCAGTGACCGGGACAGGGCCAATGAGCAGTTCTTC. The rearrangement uses TRBV2 and TRBJ2-1; TRBD1 matches at 9 bases. This CDR3 has 14 residues. The germline CDR1 and CDR2 sequences are SNHLY and FYNNEI. With V trimmed by 3 bases and J by 6 bases, 3 bases remained unmatched.

At least ten counts were recorded for this clonotype. The chain recombines TRBV5-6 with TRBJ1-6; TRBD1 matches 9 bases. The CDR3 contains 16 residues. The trim removed 0 bases at V and 6 bases at J, leaving 4 bases unmatched. The germline V gene has CDR1 SGHDT and CDR2 YYEEEE. The CDR3 protein is CASSLGQGGINSPLHF. DNA of the CDR3: TGTGCCAGCAGCTTGGGACAGGGGGGTATTAATTCACCCCTCCACTTT.

This clonotype was counted only a few times. A read error is likely, as this CDR3 ends without the conserved phenylalanine or tryptophan. V gene TRBV4-1 combines with J gene TRBJ1-2; 11 bases are shared with TRBD1. Germline lookup yields CDR1 MGHRA and CDR2 YSYEKL. The ends lost 0 bases at V and 9 bases at J; junction bases unmatched: 12. This CDR3 region has 17 residues. The CDR3 DNA sequence: TGCGCCAGCAGCCAAGATTTCGCGCGGACAGGGGGCAGTAGCTACACCCTC. It yields the protein CASSQDFARTGGSSYTL.

The chain employs TRBV6-1 and TRBJ1-1, with D possibly matching TRBD1 (5 bases). Germline values: CDR1 MNHNS, CDR2 SASEGT. This CDR3 has 14 residues. The V end lost 5 bases, the J end lost 2 bases, and 12 bases lay between the germline ends. Here the CDR3 reads CASSYQGLNTEAFF. The DNA for the CDR3 is TGTGCCAGCAGTTACCAGGGCCTTAACACTGAAGCTTTCTTT.

The rearrangement uses TRBV7-6 and TRBJ1-6; TRBD1 might be the D (5 bases). CDR1 and CDR2 from the germline V gene are SGHVS and FNYEAQ. The CDR3 is made up of 15 amino acids. The V end was cut by 1 base, the J end by 6 bases, with 10 bases between. CDR3 nucleotide sequence: TGTGCCAGCAGCTTAGACTCCAGGGTTAATTCACCCCTCCACTTT. This sequence encodes CASSLDSRVNSPLHF.

Sample share makes this clonotype medium-sized. The chain couples TRBV7-8 to TRBJ2-2; the D gene is possibly TRBD2 (5 bases). V lost 3 bases and J lost 5, with 13 bases in between. CDR1 is SGHVS, CDR2 FQNEAQ, per germline. This CDR3 is built from 15 residues. CDR3 amino acids: CASSLEESGTGELFF. CDR3 DNA: TGTGCCAGCAGCTTGGAAGAATCGGGAACCGGGGAGCTGTTTTTT.

As to this clonotype: A read error is possible here, since a much larger clone lies one base away. The chain joins TRBV5-1 to TRBJ2-7, with 9 bases that match TRBD2. Looked up from germline, CDR1 is SGHRS and CDR2 is YFSETQ. The CDR3 sequence is 15 residues long. CDR3 residues: CPSSLGGLAIYEQYF. CDR3 coding DNA: TGCCCCAGCAGCTTGGGGGGACTAGCTATATACGAGCAGTACTTC.

A word on this clonotype: A much larger clone differs by one base, so this may be a read error. This chain's CDR3 is CASSCSMDLPTDTQYF. DNA for the CDR3: TGTGCCAGCAGTTGCTCGATGGACCTCCCGACGGATACGCAGTATTTT. The chain carries TRBV6-2 or TRBV6-3 and TRBJ2-3; D remains ambiguous. V lost 4 bases and J lost 6, with 20 bases in between. Germline V lookup: CDR1 MNHEY, CDR2 SVGEGT. CDR3 size: 16 residues.

This clonotype turned up a few times. Just one base apart from a much larger clone, this may be a read error. The chain carries TRBV2 and TRBJ1-2; weak D call: TRBD1 (6 bases). The CDR3 is made up of 12 amino acids. From germline, CDR1 is SNHLY and CDR2 FYNNEI. V was trimmed by 5 bases and J by 9 bases, leaving 13 bases between them. CDR3 protein: CASSHREYCYTF. CDR3 coding DNA: TGTGCCAGCAGTCACAGGGAGTACTGCTACACCTTC.

This clonotype was observed at least ten times. This sequence joins TRBV27 and TRBJ2-1; D gene uncertain. The CDR3 runs to 12 residues. V shed 7 bases and J shed 2 bases, with 6 bases lying between them. CDR1 is MNHEY, CDR2 SMNVEV, per germline (reference sequence). Here the CDR3 reads CASNGPYNEQFF. In DNA, the CDR3 is TGTGCCAGCAATGGGCCCTACAATGAGCAGTTCTTC.

This clonotype was found a few times. The chain joins TRBV7-9 to TRBJ2-1, with 9 bases lining up with TRBD2. The CDR3 is made up of 14 amino acids. Germline V CDR1 and CDR2: SEHNR, FQNEAQ (reference sequence). In DNA, the CDR3 is TGTTCGCTAGCGGGACCCAGCTCCTACAATGAGCAGTTCTTC. Protein: CSLAGPSSYNEQFF.

On this clonotype: This may come from a read error, since a much larger clone is one base off. This chain joins TRBV6-2 or TRBV6-3 and TRBJ2-5; 8 bases are shared with TRBD1. In germline, CDR1 is MNHEY, CDR2 SVGEGT. This CDR3 comprises 16 residues. The DNA for the CDR3 is TGTTCCAGCAGTCCCTCCCGGACAGGGTTGGGGGAGACCCAGTACTTC. Protein product: CSSSPSRTGLGETQYF.

With respect to this clonotype: This may arise from a read error, as a much more abundant clone is one base away. The chain has TRBV20-1 and TRBJ2-1, with D possibly TRBD1 on 6 matching bases. The CDR3 extends over 16 amino acids. Germline V gene sequence: CDR1 DFQATT, CDR2 SNEGSKA (reference sequence). Here the CDR3 DNA reads TGCAGTGCTAGATTACAGGGCCGGAGCTCCTACAATGAGAAGTTCTTC. Its protein product is CSARLQGRSSYNEKFF.

This clonotype was counted at least ten times. The V and J genes are TRBV2 and TRBJ1-5; 10 positions agree with TRBD1. After removal of 8 bases from V and 5 bases from J, the junction contained 6 bases not matched to a gene. Germline V lookup: CDR1 SNHLY, CDR2 FYNNEI. This CDR3 region has 14 residues. Written as DNA, the CDR3 is TGTGCCAGCTCGGGACAGGGGACCTATCAGCCCCAGCATTTT. Its protein is CASSGQGTYQPQHF.